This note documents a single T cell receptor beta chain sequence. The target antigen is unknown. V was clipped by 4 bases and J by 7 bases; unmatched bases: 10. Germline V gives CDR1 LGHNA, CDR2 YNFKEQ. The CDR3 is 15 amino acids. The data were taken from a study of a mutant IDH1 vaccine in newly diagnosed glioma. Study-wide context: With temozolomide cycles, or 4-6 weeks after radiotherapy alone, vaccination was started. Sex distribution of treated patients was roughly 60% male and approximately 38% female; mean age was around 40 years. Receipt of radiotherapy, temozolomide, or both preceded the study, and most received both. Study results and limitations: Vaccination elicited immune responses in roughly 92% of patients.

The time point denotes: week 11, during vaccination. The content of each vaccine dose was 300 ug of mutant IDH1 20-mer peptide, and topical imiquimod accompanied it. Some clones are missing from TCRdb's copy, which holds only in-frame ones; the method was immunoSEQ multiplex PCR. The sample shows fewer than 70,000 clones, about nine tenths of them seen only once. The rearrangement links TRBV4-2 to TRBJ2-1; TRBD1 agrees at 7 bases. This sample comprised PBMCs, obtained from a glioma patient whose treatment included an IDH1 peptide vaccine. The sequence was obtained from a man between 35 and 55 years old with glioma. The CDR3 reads CASSRGQGDPNEQFF. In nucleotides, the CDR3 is TGTGCCAGCAGCCGTGGGCAGGGGGACCCTAATGAGCAGTTCTTC.